This T cell receptor beta chain was sequenced during a study of cytomegalovirus exposure and HLA in healthy donors. A multiplex PCR was run with 60 Vbeta primers and 13 Jbeta primers. Sequencing was performed with immunoSEQ multiplex PCR; in TCRdb, only in-frame clones are kept and a portion is missing. The data show over 200,000 clones, roughly 89% seen once. The CDR3 runs to 15 residues. V was pared by 0 bases and J by 0 bases, with 10 bases between. CDR1 is SGDLS and CDR2 is YYNGEE in the germline V gene. With respect to this clone: Its antigen is still unknown.

Study-wide points: As a later analysis revealed, the rate of TCR association differed by HLA locus, with DRB1 most and HLA-C fewest.

The sequence was collected from a woman aged 18-29 years in good health and CMV-seronegative. The chain has TRBV9 and TRBJ2-7; D may be TRBD2 (5 bases). What was sequenced was PBMCs. The CDR3 sequence is CASSVGGSLSYEQYF. DNA for the CDR3: TGTGCCAGCAGCGTAGGCGGGTCCCTCTCCTACGAGCAGTACTTC.